A selection of T cell receptor beta chains follows, all from one sample in a study of beta chain features in type 1 diabetes. Profiling relied on immunoSEQ multiplex PCR, and the TCRdb table lists in-frame clones only, not all of them. Among hundreds of thousands of clones, around 28% were seen once, and the ten largest hold 0.065%. The sequenced material came from naive CD4+ T cells from blood. These receptors were obtained from a man younger than 30 in good health. Both conserved end residues are part of each CDR3. Fields, in order: CDR3 length, J gene, D gene, clone size, V gene, CDR3 protein, CDR3 DNA. A D gene is named only where the DNA matches it firmly. Not every row has a clone size; where given, it reads once, few, many or a size class.

len: 16; j_gene: TRBJ2-5; d_gene: -; abundance: few; v_gene: TRBV21-1; CDR3aa: CASSKGSLAGVETQYF; CDR3nt: TGTGCCAGCAGCAAAGGAAGCCTAGCGGGAGTGGAGACCCAGTACTTC
len: 14; j_gene: TRBJ2-3; d_gene: -; abundance: -; v_gene: TRBV4-2; CDR3aa: CASSQAGLPDTQYF; CDR3nt: TGTGCCAGCAGCCAAGCAGGCTTGCCAGATACGCAGTATTTT
len: 15; j_gene: TRBJ2-7; d_gene: TRBD1; abundance: -; v_gene: TRBV4-3; CDR3aa: CASSQYGQGAYEQYF; CDR3nt: TGCGCCAGCAGCCAATACGGACAGGGCGCCTACGAGCAGTACTTC
len: 14; j_gene: TRBJ2-7; d_gene: -; abundance: -; v_gene: TRBV6-5; CDR3aa: CASSRKTGLYEQYF; CDR3nt: TGTGCCAGCAGCCGAAAAACAGGCCTCTACGAGCAGTACTTC
len: 14; j_gene: TRBJ2-6; d_gene: -; abundance: -; v_gene: TRBV30; CDR3aa: CAWGAFSGANVLTF; CDR3nt: TGTGCCTGGGGGGCATTCTCTGGGGCCAACGTCCTGACTTTC
len: 15; j_gene: TRBJ2-5; d_gene: TRBD1; abundance: few; v_gene: TRBV7-8; CDR3aa: CASSLVGQTQETQYF; CDR3nt: TGTGCCAGCAGCTTAGTGGGACAGACTCAAGAGACCCAGTACTTC
len: 15; j_gene: TRBJ2-7; d_gene: TRBD2; abundance: -; v_gene: TRBV2; CDR3aa: CASSVRLAATYEQYF; CDR3nt: TGTGCCAGCAGTGTTCGGCTAGCGGCCACCTACGAGCAGTACTTC
len: 14; j_gene: TRBJ2-3; d_gene: -; abundance: few; v_gene: TRBV14; CDR3aa: CASSPNGDWYTQYF; CDR3nt: TGTGCCAGCAGCCCGAACGGGGATTGGTATACGCAGTATTTT
len: 18; j_gene: TRBJ2-6; d_gene: TRBD2; abundance: -; v_gene: TRBV9; CDR3aa: CASSVIPSGTSGANVLTF; CDR3nt: TGTGCCAGCAGCGTAATCCCGAGCGGGACCTCTGGGGCCAACGTCCTGACTTTC
len: 16; j_gene: TRBJ2-3; d_gene: TRBD2; abundance: -; v_gene: TRBV2; CDR3aa: CASSEEGSGNADTQYF; CDR3nt: TGTGCCAGCAGTGAGGAGGGTAGCGGGAACGCAGATACGCAGTATTTT
len: 13; j_gene: TRBJ1-1; d_gene: -; abundance: few; v_gene: TRBV30; CDR3aa: CATALQGNTEAFF; CDR3nt: TGTGCCACAGCTCTCCAGGGGAACACTGAAGCTTTCTTT
len: 14; j_gene: TRBJ2-7; d_gene: TRBD1; abundance: -; v_gene: TRBV6-5; CDR3aa: CASRIDRGGYEQYF; CDR3nt: TGTGCCAGCAGGATCGACAGGGGAGGCTACGAGCAGTACTTC
len: 15; j_gene: TRBJ2-2; d_gene: -; abundance: few; v_gene: TRBV10-3; CDR3aa: CALRRFDMNTGELFF; CDR3nt: TGTGCCCTCAGACGATTCGACATGAACACCGGGGAGCTGTTTTTT
len: 12; j_gene: TRBJ1-1; d_gene: -; abundance: few; v_gene: TRBV29-1; CDR3aa: CSVGRTNTEAFF; CDR3nt: TGCAGCGTTGGACGGACGAACACTGAAGCTTTCTTT
len: 12; j_gene: TRBJ2-7; d_gene: -; abundance: -; v_gene: TRBV14; CDR3aa: CASSQFTYEQYF; CDR3nt: TGTGCCAGCAGCCAATTCACCTACGAGCAGTACTTC
len: 17; j_gene: TRBJ2-2; d_gene: TRBD2; abundance: -; v_gene: TRBV5-1; CDR3aa: CASSLAKREGDTGELFF; CDR3nt: TGCGCCAGCAGCTTGGCCAAGCGGGAGGGAGACACCGGGGAGCTGTTTTTT
len: 13; j_gene: TRBJ2-5; d_gene: -; abundance: -; v_gene: TRBV27; CDR3aa: CASSVRWAETQYF; CDR3nt: TGTGCCAGCAGTGTTAGATGGGCAGAGACCCAGTACTTC
len: 13; j_gene: TRBJ1-1; d_gene: -; abundance: few; v_gene: TRBV29-1; CDR3aa: CSVQGIVNTEAFF; CDR3nt: TGCAGCGTTCAGGGCATAGTGAACACTGAAGCTTTCTTT
len: 16; j_gene: TRBJ2-7; d_gene: TRBD2; abundance: -; v_gene: TRBV7-9; CDR3aa: CASSLTSGSSSYEQYF; CDR3nt: TGTGCCAGCAGCTTAACTAGCGGGAGTAGCTCCTACGAGCAGTACTTC
len: 17; j_gene: TRBJ2-3; d_gene: TRBD1; abundance: -; v_gene: TRBV23-1; CDR3aa: CASSQTGQAPSTDTQYF; CDR3nt: TGCGCCAGCAGTCAGACGGGACAGGCCCCCAGCACAGATACGCAGTATTTT
len: 17; j_gene: TRBJ2-1; d_gene: TRBD2; abundance: -; v_gene: TRBV15; CDR3aa: CATSRDAGGSSYNEQFF; CDR3nt: TGTGCCACCAGCAGAGACGCGGGAGGGAGCTCCTACAATGAGCAGTTCTTC
len: 15; j_gene: TRBJ2-1; d_gene: -; abundance: -; v_gene: TRBV29-1; CDR3aa: CSVEGGRGSYNEQFF; CDR3nt: TGCAGCGTTGAAGGAGGCAGGGGTTCCTACAATGAGCAGTTCTTC
len: 16; j_gene: TRBJ2-6; d_gene: TRBD1; abundance: few; v_gene: TRBV9; CDR3aa: CASMRQGVAGANVLTF; CDR3nt: TGTGCCAGCATGCGACAGGGGGTCGCTGGGGCCAACGTCCTGACTTTC
len: 13; j_gene: TRBJ2-5; d_gene: -; abundance: -; v_gene: TRBV27; CDR3aa: CASSRWGQETQYF; CDR3nt: TGTGCCAGCAGTCGATGGGGACAAGAGACCCAGTACTTC
len: 12; j_gene: TRBJ2-1; d_gene: -; abundance: -; v_gene: TRBV30; CDR3aa: CAWSHRYNEQFF; CDR3nt: TGTGCCTGGAGCCACCGTTACAATGAGCAGTTCTTC
len: 12; j_gene: TRBJ2-7; d_gene: -; abundance: -; v_gene: TRBV6-6; CDR3aa: CASRRDTYEQYF; CDR3nt: TGTGCCAGCCGTCGGGACACCTACGAGCAGTACTTC
len: 13; j_gene: TRBJ2-4; d_gene: -; abundance: -; v_gene: TRBV29-1; CDR3aa: CSVDRQAKNIQYF; CDR3nt: TGCAGCGTAGACAGGCAAGCCAAAAACATTCAGTACTTC
len: 15; j_gene: TRBJ2-1; d_gene: -; abundance: few; v_gene: TRBV7-3; CDR3aa: CASSLTRSSYNEQFF; CDR3nt: TGTGCCAGCAGCTTAACTCGTAGCTCCTACAATGAGCAGTTCTTC
len: 15; j_gene: TRBJ2-7; d_gene: -; abundance: -; v_gene: TRBV30; CDR3aa: CAWSVLLGLWGEQYF; CDR3nt: TGTGCCTGGAGTGTACTTCTGGGACTGTGGGGGGAGCAGTACTTC
len: 13; j_gene: TRBJ2-1; d_gene: -; abundance: few; v_gene: TRBV4-3; CDR3aa: CASSQDMVGVQFF; CDR3nt: TGCGCCAGCAGCCAAGATATGGTGGGAGTGCAGTTCTTC
len: 14; j_gene: TRBJ2-5; d_gene: -; abundance: -; v_gene: TRBV2; CDR3aa: CASSGVVVGETQYF; CDR3nt: TGTGCCAGCAGTGGCGTAGTGGTCGGGGAGACCCAGTACTTC
len: 13; j_gene: TRBJ1-5; d_gene: -; abundance: -; v_gene: TRBV15; CDR3aa: CATSSDLLQPQHF; CDR3nt: TGTGCCACCAGCAGCGACCTTCTTCAGCCCCAGCATTTT
len: 13; j_gene: TRBJ2-7; d_gene: -; abundance: -; v_gene: TRBV18; CDR3aa: CASSPQGMYEQYF; CDR3nt: TGTGCCAGCTCACCCCAGGGTATGTACGAGCAGTACTTC